This entry lists 4 T cell receptor beta chains sequenced from one sample in a study of T cells in Graves' hyperthyroidism and ophthalmopathy. Using RNA transcripts as the source, TCR beta CDR3 regions were amplified. The primer set for the first-round RT-PCR of the TCR CDR3 was HTBI. TCRdb ran MiXCR on the multiplex PCR reads and lists one entry per CDR3 protein. The table lists about 710,000 distinct CDR3 sequences, roughly 17% of them singletons. The material sequenced was blood. These TCRs come from a man aged 18 to 30 with Graves' hyperthyroidism.

The V call is TRBV29-1, the J call TRBJ2-2; D possibly corresponds to TRBD2 (6 bases). The CDR3 totals 14 residues. Germline V gives CDR1 SQVTM, CDR2 ANQGSEA. V was clipped by 2 bases and J by 0 bases, with 7 bases between them. The CDR3: CSVERGSNTGELFF. In DNA form, the CDR3 reads TGCAGCGTTGAACGGGGGTCGAACACCGGGGAGCTGTTTTTT.

The chain has TRBV28 and TRBJ1-4; D ambiguous. The V gene lost 6 bases and the J gene lost 2 bases, with 7 bases spanning the gap. The CDR3 covers 13 residues. The germline V gene encodes CDR1 MDHEN and CDR2 SYDVKM. The CDR3 loop is CASRVATNEKLFF. CDR3 in DNA: TGTGCCAGCAGGGTAGCTACTAATGAAAAACTGTTTTTT.

The chain has TRBV13 and TRBJ2-7; D possibly matches TRBD1 or TRBD2 (5 bases each). The V gene lost 5 bases and the J gene lost 2 bases, with 19 bases spanning the gap. The germline V gene has CDR1 PRHDT and CDR2 FYEKMQ (reference sequence). The CDR3 consists of 16 residues. CDR3 residues: CASSEHMGDATYEQYF. CDR3 sequence (DNA): TGTGCCAGCAGCGAACACATGGGGGACGCCACCTACGAGCAGTACTTC.

At least ten counts were recorded for this clonotype. The chain couples TRBV6-2 or TRBV6-3 to TRBJ2-5; D is unclear. The V end lost 5 bases, the J end lost 0 bases, and 13 bases lay between the germline ends. From germline, CDR1 is MNHEY and CDR2 SVGEGT. This CDR3 has 15 residues. The CDR3 region has the DNA TGTGCCAGCAGTCATATAGCTACGTACCAAGAGACCCAGTACTTC. Its protein is CASSHIATYQETQYF.